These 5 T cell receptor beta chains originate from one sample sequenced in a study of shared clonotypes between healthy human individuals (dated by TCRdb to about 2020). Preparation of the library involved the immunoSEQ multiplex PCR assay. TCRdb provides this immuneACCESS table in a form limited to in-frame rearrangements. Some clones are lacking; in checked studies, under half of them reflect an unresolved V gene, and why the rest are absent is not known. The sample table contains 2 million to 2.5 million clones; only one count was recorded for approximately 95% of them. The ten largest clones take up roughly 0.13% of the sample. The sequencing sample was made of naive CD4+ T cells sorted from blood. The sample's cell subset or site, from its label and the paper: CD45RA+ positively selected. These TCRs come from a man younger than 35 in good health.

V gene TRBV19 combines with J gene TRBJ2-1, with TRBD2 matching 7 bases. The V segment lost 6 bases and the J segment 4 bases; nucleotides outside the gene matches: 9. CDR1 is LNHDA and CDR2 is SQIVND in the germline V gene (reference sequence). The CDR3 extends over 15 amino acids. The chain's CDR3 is CASSPTSAPYNEQFF. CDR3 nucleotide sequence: TGTGCCAGTAGCCCTACTAGCGCCCCGTACAATGAGCAGTTCTTC.

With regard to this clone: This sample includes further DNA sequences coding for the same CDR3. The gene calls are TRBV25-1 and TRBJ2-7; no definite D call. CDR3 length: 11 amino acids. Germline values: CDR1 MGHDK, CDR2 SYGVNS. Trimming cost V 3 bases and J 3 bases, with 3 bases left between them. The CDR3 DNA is TGTGCCAGCAGTGAGGGCTACGAGCAGTACTTC. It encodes CASSEGYEQYF.

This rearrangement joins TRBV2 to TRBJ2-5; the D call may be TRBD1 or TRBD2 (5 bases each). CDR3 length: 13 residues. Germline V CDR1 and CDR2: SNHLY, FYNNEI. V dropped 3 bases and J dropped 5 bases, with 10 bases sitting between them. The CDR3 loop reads CASSEGTRETQYF. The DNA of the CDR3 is TGTGCCAGCAGTGAGGGGACCCGCGAGACCCAGTACTTC.

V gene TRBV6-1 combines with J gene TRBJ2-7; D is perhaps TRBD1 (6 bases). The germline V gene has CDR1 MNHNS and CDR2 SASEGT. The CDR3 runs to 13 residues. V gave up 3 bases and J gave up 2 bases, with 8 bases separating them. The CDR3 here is CASSDGTTYEQYF. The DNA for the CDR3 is TGTGCCAGCAGTGACGGGACAACCTACGAGCAGTACTTC.

CDR3 sequence (DNA): TGCGCCAGCAGCCACCCGGGACAGGGGGTGTATGAGCAGTTCTTC. Encoded protein: CASSHPGQGVYEQFF. The chain links TRBV4-1 to TRBJ2-1, with TRBD1 identical over 11 bases. Germline CDR1 MGHRA, CDR2 YSYEKL. The CDR3 spans 15 residues. The ends lost 3 bases at V and 8 bases at J; junction bases unmatched: 6.